This T cell receptor (beta chain) was retrieved from a study of shared clonotypes between healthy human individuals. The wider study: Two women and a few men aged 18 to 49 served as donors. Study observations and caveats: The study's rarefaction showed incomplete sorted-subset sequencing despite large depth. Relative to memory subsets, naive subsets generally showed larger estimated richness.

This clone was picked up one time. What it binds is unknown. The germline CDR1 and CDR2 sequences are SEHNR and FQNEAQ (reference sequence). V was trimmed by 1 base and J by 6 bases, leaving 9 bases between them. The CDR3 runs to 13 residues. Original processing methods: Filtering differed because ImmunoSEQ produced junction-only sequences that carried no quality scores. Libraries were prepared by immunoSEQ multiplex PCR; TCRdb keeps only in-frame clonotypes and omits some of them. That table is the source of V, J and clone size, and D and trimming were worked out from the DNA. The sample has 2 million to 2.5 million clones, about 94% seen once.

Sequences were obtained from naive CD4+ T cells sorted from blood. Subset noted: CD45RA+ positively selected. The chain couples TRBV7-9 to TRBJ1-2; D gene ambiguous. The source is a man between 18 and 29 years old in good health. This chain's CDR3 is CASSLEILDGYTF. The CDR3 DNA reads TGTGCCAGCAGCTTAGAGATCCTTGATGGCTACACCTTC.